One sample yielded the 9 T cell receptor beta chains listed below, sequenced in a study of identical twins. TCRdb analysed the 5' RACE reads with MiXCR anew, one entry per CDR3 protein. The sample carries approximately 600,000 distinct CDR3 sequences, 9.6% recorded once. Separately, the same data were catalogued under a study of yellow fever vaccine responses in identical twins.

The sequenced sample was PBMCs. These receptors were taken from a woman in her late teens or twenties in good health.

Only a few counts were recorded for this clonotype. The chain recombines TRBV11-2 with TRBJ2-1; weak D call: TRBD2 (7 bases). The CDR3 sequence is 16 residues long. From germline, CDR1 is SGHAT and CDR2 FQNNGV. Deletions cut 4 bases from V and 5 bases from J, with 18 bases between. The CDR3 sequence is CASSSQGGGLNNEQFF. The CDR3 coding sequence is TGTGCCAGCAGCTCCCAAGGGGGGGGGCTTAACAATGAGCAGTTCTTC.

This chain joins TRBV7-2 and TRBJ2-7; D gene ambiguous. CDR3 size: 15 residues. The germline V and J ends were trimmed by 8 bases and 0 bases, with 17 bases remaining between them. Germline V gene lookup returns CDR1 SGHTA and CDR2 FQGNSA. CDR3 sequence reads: CASHEAPQSSYEQYF. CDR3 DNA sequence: TGTGCCAGCCACGAGGCCCCCCAATCCTCCTACGAGCAGTACTTC. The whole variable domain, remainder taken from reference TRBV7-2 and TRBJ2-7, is GAGVSQSPSNKVTEKGKDVELRCDPISGHTALYWYRQSLGQGLEFLIYFQGNSAPDKSGLPSDRFSAERTGGSVSTLTIQRTQQEDSAVYLCASHEAPQSSYEQYFGPGTRLTVT.

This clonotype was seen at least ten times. This CDR3 is CASKVGGTVTNEQFF. The CDR3 DNA is TGTGCCTCAAAGGTCGGGGGTACTGTCACAAATGAGCAGTTCTTC. This chain uses TRBV15 with TRBJ2-1; a weak D match, TRBD2 (6 bases). Germline-derived CDR1 and CDR2 are LNHNV and YYDKDF (reference sequence). This CDR3 spans 15 amino acids. The V end was cut by 11 bases, the J end by 7 bases, with 24 bases between.

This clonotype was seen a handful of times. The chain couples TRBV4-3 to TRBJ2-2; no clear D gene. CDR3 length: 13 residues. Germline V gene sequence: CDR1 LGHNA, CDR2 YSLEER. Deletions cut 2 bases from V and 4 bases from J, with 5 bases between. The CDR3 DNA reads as TGCGCCAGCAGCCAAATAATCACCGGGGAGCTGTTTTTT. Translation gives CASSQIITGELFF.

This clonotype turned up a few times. The CDR3, as DNA: TGTGCCAGCAGCTTACGACAGCCTAATTCACCCCTCCACTTT. Protein: CASSLRQPNSPLHF. The genes are TRBV7-2 and TRBJ1-6, with D maybe TRBD1 (5 bases). The germline V and J ends were trimmed by 2 bases and 6 bases, with 8 bases remaining between them. CDR1 and CDR2 from the germline V gene are SGHTA and FQGNSA. This CDR3 is 14 amino acids long. The full variable domain, with the rest looked up from reference TRBV7-2 and TRBJ1-6, is GAGVSQSPSNKVTEKGKDVELRCDPISGHTALYWYRQSLGQGLEFLIYFQGNSAPDKSGLPSDRFSAERTGGSVSTLTIQRTQQEDSAVYLCASSLRQPNSPLHFGNGTRLTVT.

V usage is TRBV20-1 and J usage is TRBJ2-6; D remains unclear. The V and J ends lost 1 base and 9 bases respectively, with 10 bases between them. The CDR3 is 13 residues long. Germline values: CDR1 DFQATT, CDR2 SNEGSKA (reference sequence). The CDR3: CSARAPSGNVLTF. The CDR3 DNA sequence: TGCAGTGCTAGAGCTCCGTCGGGCAACGTCCTGACTTTC.

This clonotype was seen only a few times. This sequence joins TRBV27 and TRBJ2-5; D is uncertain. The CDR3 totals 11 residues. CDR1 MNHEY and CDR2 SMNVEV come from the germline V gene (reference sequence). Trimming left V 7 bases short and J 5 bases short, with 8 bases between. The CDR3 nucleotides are TGTGCCAGCAAATTGGGGGAGACCCAGTACTTC. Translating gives CASKLGETQYF.

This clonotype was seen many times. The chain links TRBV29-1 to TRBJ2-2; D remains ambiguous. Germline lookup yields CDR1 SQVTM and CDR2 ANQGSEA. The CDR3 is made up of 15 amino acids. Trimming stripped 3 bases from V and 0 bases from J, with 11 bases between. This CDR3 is CSVDWADPNTGELFF. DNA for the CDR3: TGCAGCGTTGACTGGGCGGACCCGAACACCGGGGAGCTGTTTTTT.

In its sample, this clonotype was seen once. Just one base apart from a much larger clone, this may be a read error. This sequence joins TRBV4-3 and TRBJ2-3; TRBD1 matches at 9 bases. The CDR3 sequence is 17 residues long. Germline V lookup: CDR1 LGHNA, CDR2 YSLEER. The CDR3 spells CANSQGGPGQGADTQYF. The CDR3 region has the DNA TGCGCCAACAGCCAAGGGGGGCCGGGACAGGGCGCAGATACGCAGTATTTT.